This T cell receptor (beta chain) was observed in a study of CD8+ T cells in alopecia areata. Study summary: In an open-label trial, patients got 5 to 10 mg tofacitinib twice daily. Tofacitinib administration persisted for 6 to 18 months, succeeded by 6 months off drug.

Worth noting for this clone: Its antigen is unidentified.

The V end was cut by 7 bases, the J end by 1 base, with 16 bases between. Germline values: CDR1 MNHNY, CDR2 SVGAGI (reference sequence). The CDR3 is 15 amino acids. RNA extraction was followed by reverse transcription into cDNA, which acted as the sequencing template. Libraries were prepared by immunoSEQ multiplex PCR; TCRdb keeps only in-frame clonotypes and omits some of them. The sample carries 90,000 to 150,000 clones, 35% to 40% recorded once. PBMCs, the starting material, were the source of sorted CD4+ and CD8+ T cells. General study findings and limits: Clonality was higher in lesional than normal scalp, especially in alopecia totalis/universalis.

The sequence derives from a human donor with alopecia areata. Sequencing used CD4+ T cells sorted from blood. The V gene is TRBV6-6, the J gene TRBJ1-1; maybe TRBD1 (5 bases). The CDR3 bases are TGTGCCAGCACCGACAGAGGACAATGGAACACTGAAGCTTTCTTT. Protein: CASTDRGQWNTEAFF.